This T cell receptor beta chain emerged from a study of blood T cell repertoires in COVID-19 (dated by TCRdb to 2020 to 2021). Looking at the study overall: The collaborator samples originated in the United States, Italy and Spain and spanned the acute and convalescent phases of COVID-19. A de-identified subject ID, COVID-19 status, age in years and sex were almost always included in the sample metadata. The repertoires were made available in a free public database intended to serve as a resource for research on the immune response to SARS-CoV-2. The dataset comprised deeply sampled blood TCRbeta repertoires from subjects exposed to, actively infected with, or recovered from COVID-19. Where available, HLA class I and class II types were obtained from metadata supplied by the sample provider rather than from assay-based typing. Samples were obtained from the ongoing ImmuneRACE study (first 160 participants) and from 1,200 or so subjects provided by 6 global collaborators. The material from the prospective study consisted of cDNA or gDNA derived from T cells, B-cell-depleted T cells, or PBMCs. Here is what the overall study found, with its caveats: The quantity of clinical and demographic metadata differed by source and by participant and was supplied without curation.

The immunoSEQ Assay, a bias-controlled multiplex PCR, was used to amplify TCRbeta CDR3 regions from genomic DNA. The original methods were these. Nucleated cell counts per sample were estimated from amplification of reference gene primers within the assay. Sequence reads were collapsed and filtered to measure the absolute abundance of every unique TCRbeta CDR3 rearrangement. Productive Simpson clonality was computed per sample as the square root of Simpson's diversity index over productive rearrangements. TCRdb limited this immuneACCESS table to in-frame rearrangements with V and J called. A share of clones is missing; checked studies link under half to unresolved V genes, and the rest is unexplained. Clone size and the V and J calls come from that table; the DNA yielded D and trimming. This sample lists more than 55,000 clones; 80% to 85% were detected once. 9.7% of the sample lies in the top ten.

The germline V and J ends show losses of 3 bases and 9 bases respectively, and no gene match explains 13 bases of the junction. CDR1 is given as LGHDT and CDR2 as YNNKEL, both from the germline V gene (reference sequence). CDR3 length: 17 amino acids, cysteine to phenylalanine. The only DNA kept is the CDR3, 51 bases in frame from the first base. The collaborating institutions used their own protocols to collect whole blood in K2EDTA tubes. Collaborator samples were shipped for TCRbeta analysis as frozen whole blood, isolated PBMCs, or DNA extracted from either sample type. Turning to this clone: Its target antigen remains unknown. No per-base quality is available; no much larger clone lies one base away.

This TCR derives from a woman aged 80 or over with acute or convalescent COVID-19. Recombination connected TRBV3-1 (or the pseudogene TRBV3-2) to TRBJ1-6, with TRBD1 matching 8 junction bases. The sample comprised peripheral blood. At the DNA level, the sequence is TGTGCCAGCAGCCAGGCGGACAGGGTGGCTAGGGGTTCACCCCTCCACTTT. The resulting protein is CASSQADRVARGSPLHF.